Given below is one TCR beta chain in context. As yet, its antigen is unknown. TCRdb reprocessed the 5' RACE reads, keeping one entry per CDR3 protein, no DNA. Its clone listing holds some 410,000 distinct CDR3 sequences. This sample is drawn from a study of T cells expressing NK-cell markers. Study-wide points: Clones of NKG2C+ T cells that had expanded were of unclear HCMV specificity.

The V gene's germline CDR1 is MNHNS and CDR2 SASEGT. CDR3 length: 16 amino acids. Sequenced: blood T cells: a sorted CD56 or NKG2C T cell subset, CD4+ or CD8+ T cells, or bulk PBMC T cells (not recorded which). The sequence came from a woman between 18 and 69 years old in good health. The chain links TRBV6-1 to TRBJ2-5; TCRdb calls TRBD2, which cannot be checked without DNA. This chain's CDR3 is CASSPVGPSQQETQYF.